Presented here are 15 T cell receptor beta chains from one specimen sequenced in a study of T cells in Graves' hyperthyroidism and ophthalmopathy. TCR beta CDR3 regions were amplified from RNA transcripts. Carried out on the TCR CDR3, a first-round RT-PCR used the HTBI primer set. MiXCR was run by TCRdb on the multiplex PCR reads, yielding one entry per CDR3 protein. Of roughly 570,000 distinct CDR3 sequences detected, roughly 14% appear once; the ten largest clones hold 6.5% to 8%. Sequencing was performed on blood. These receptors were obtained from a woman younger than 45 with Graves' hyperthyroidism.

This clonotype was observed many times. The rearrangement uses TRBV28 and TRBJ1-1, with D possibly being TRBD1 (6 bases). Trimming removed 7 bases from V and 5 bases from J, with 17 bases in between. The CDR3 is 14 residues long. Germline V gene sequence: CDR1 MDHEN, CDR2 SYDVKM. The CDR3 nucleotides read TGTGCCAGCATCTCCCCGTACAGGGCAACTGAAGCTTTCTTT. It translates to CASISPYRATEAFF.

There are many counts of this clonotype. V is TRBV7-9 and J is TRBJ2-3; 8 bases are a match to TRBD2. The CDR3 contains 17 residues. Germline loops: CDR1 SEHNR, CDR2 FQNEAQ (reference sequence). Trimming cost V 7 bases and J 0 bases; bases outside gene matches: 12. Here the CDR3 DNA reads TGTGCCAGCACCTCCCGCGGGGGGCGCGTGAGCACAGATACGCAGTATTTT. It translates to CASTSRGGRVSTDTQYF.

In the case of this clonotype: A much larger clone is a single base away; this may be a read error. This chain connects TRBV2 to TRBJ2-7, with D possibly TRBD1 on 5 matching bases. Per germline, CDR1 SNHLY and CDR2 FYNNEI. CDR3 length equals 14 residues. The CDR3 spells CASTDPDSSYERYF. As DNA, the CDR3 is TGTGCCAGCACAGATCCTGACAGCTCCTACGAGCGGTACTTC.

This clonotype was observed at least ten times. The genes are TRBV2 and TRBJ1-2; the match to TRBD1 covers 7 bases. V gave up 10 bases and J gave up 8 bases; unmatched junction bases: 13. The CDR3 has 13 residues. CDR1 is SNHLY and CDR2 is FYNNEI in the germline V gene. Here the CDR3 DNA reads TGTGCCACTAACAGGGGCAGGGTAGGCGGCTACACCTTC. Amino acids: CATNRGRVGGYTF.

In its sample, this clonotype was seen many times. This sequence joins TRBV10-3 and TRBJ2-3; 8 nucleotides align to TRBD2. V was clipped by 4 bases and J by 0 bases; unmatched bases: 6. The CDR3 is 16 amino acids. The germline V gene encodes CDR1 ENHRY and CDR2 SYGVKD. The CDR3 DNA is TGTGCCATCAGTGCGTTACTAGCGGATAGCACAGATACGCAGTATTTT. Protein sequence: CAISALLADSTDTQYF.

This clonotype was seen repeatedly, ten times or more. The chain carries TRBV20-1 and TRBJ2-7, with 10 positions matching TRBD2. The V segment lost 7 bases and the J segment 4 bases; nucleotides outside the gene matches: 4. Per the germline V gene, CDR1 is DFQATT and CDR2 is SNEGSKA (reference sequence). This CDR3 comprises 12 residues. The CDR3: CSGTSGRYEQYF. CDR3 coding DNA: TGCAGTGGGACTAGCGGTCGGTACGAGCAGTACTTC.

This clonotype has a count of ten or more. J is TRBJ2-2 and V is TRBV28, with no clear D. Looked up from germline, CDR1 is MDHEN and CDR2 is SYDVKM. V was clipped by 3 bases and J by 4 bases, with 12 bases between them. CDR3 length: 15 residues. CDR3 nucleotide sequence: TGTGCCAGCAGTTTCCTCCTGAAGGGCACCGGGGAGCTGTTTTTT. Translated: CASSFLLKGTGELFF.

In its sample, this clonotype was seen many times. This CDR3 reads CASSFRDRDSNEQFF. CDR3 DNA sequence: TGTGCCAGTAGTTTCCGGGACAGGGACAGCAATGAGCAGTTCTTC. The V call is TRBV19, the J call TRBJ2-1; 9 bases align to TRBD1. V lost 5 bases to trimming and J lost 6 bases; unmatched junction nucleotides: 8. Per the germline V gene, CDR1 is LNHDA and CDR2 is SQIVND (reference sequence). The CDR3 runs to 15 residues.

This clonotype was counted at least ten times. The V call is TRBV15, the J call TRBJ1-2; 9 nucleotides align to TRBD1. From germline, CDR1 is LNHNV and CDR2 YYDKDF (reference sequence). This CDR3 spans 15 amino acids. The V and J ends lost 0 bases and 3 bases, in that order; junction bases with no gene match: 2. The CDR3 DNA sequence: TGTGCCACCAGCAGAGAGAGGACAGGGGACTATGGCTACACCTTC. Residues: CATSRERTGDYGYTF.

This clonotype has just a few counts. The chain uses TRBV13 and TRBJ2-5, with 9 bases fitting TRBD2. This CDR3 spans 15 amino acids. Per germline, CDR1 PRHDT and CDR2 FYEKMQ (reference sequence). Trimming at V came to 2 bases and at J to 5 bases, leaving 6 bases not matched to a gene. The CDR3 nucleotides are TGTGCCAGCAGCTTAAAGGCGGGAGGGTCTGAGACCCAGTACTTC. Amino acids: CASSLKAGGSETQYF.

This clonotype was picked up many times. The V call is TRBV20-1, the J call TRBJ1-1, with D perhaps TRBD1 (6 bases). In germline, CDR1 is DFQATT, CDR2 SNEGSKA (reference sequence). The CDR3 loop spans 16 amino acids. V shed 0 bases and J shed 1 base, with 15 bases lying between them. DNA for the CDR3: TGCAGTGCTAGAGAGGGGGGCGGGGGGCCGAACACTGAAGCTTTCTTT. As protein: CSAREGGGGPNTEAFF.

The J gene is TRBJ2-7, the V gene TRBV6-1; 10 nucleotides agree with TRBD2. The assigned J gene may be wrong: the sequence end matches TRBJ2-1 better. The CDR3 sequence is 16 residues long. Germline lookup yields CDR1 MNHNS and CDR2 SASEGT. The CDR3 sequence is CASRPGTSDGDYEQFF. The CDR3 bases are TGTGCCAGCAGGCCCGGGACTAGCGATGGGGACTACGAGCAGTTCTTC.

This clonotype was counted at least ten times. The chain employs TRBV10-1 and TRBJ2-3; 7 nucleotides align to TRBD2. The CDR3 sequence is 17 residues long. In germline, CDR1 is WNHNN, CDR2 SYGVQD (reference sequence). Losses at the gene ends were 3 bases for V and 0 bases for J; bases not matched to a gene: 9. In DNA form, the CDR3 reads TGCGCCAGCAGTGACCGTCCGGCTAGCGGAAGCACAGATACGCAGTATTTT. As protein: CASSDRPASGSTDTQYF.

The V call is TRBV20-1, the J call TRBJ2-7; 12 positions match TRBD2. This CDR3 spans 15 amino acids. Germline assignment: CDR1 DFQATT and CDR2 SNEGSKA (reference sequence). J lost 6 bases, V lost 1 base, and 7 bases had no gene match. This CDR3 reads CSARGLGLAGSEQYF. CDR3 bases: TGCAGTGCTAGAGGGCTCGGACTAGCGGGATCCGAGCAGTACTTC.

This clonotype was seen more than once but under ten times. The chain combines TRBV11-3 with TRBJ2-1; the D call may be TRBD1 or TRBD2 (5 bases each). The CDR3 sequence is 14 residues long. V was clipped by 5 bases and J by 10 bases, with 18 bases between them. CDR1 and CDR2 (germline): SGHNT, YENEEA. The DNA of the CDR3 is TGTGCCAGCAGCGCTCGGGGACGCCTAAGCGAGCAGTTCTTC. It yields the protein CASSARGRLSEQFF.